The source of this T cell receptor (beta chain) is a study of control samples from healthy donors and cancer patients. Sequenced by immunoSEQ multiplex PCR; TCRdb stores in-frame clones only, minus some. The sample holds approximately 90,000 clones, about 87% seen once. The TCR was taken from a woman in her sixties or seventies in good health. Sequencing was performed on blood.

The chain's CDR3 is CASSFNPPNYGYTF. The CDR3 nucleotides are TGTGCCAGCAGCTTTAATCCACCGAACTATGGCTACACCTTC. This rearrangement joins TRBV7-2 to TRBJ1-2, with D unresolved. V dropped 3 bases and J dropped 2 bases, with 10 bases sitting between them. The CDR3 loop spans 14 amino acids. The V gene's germline CDR1 is SGHTA and CDR2 FQGNSA.